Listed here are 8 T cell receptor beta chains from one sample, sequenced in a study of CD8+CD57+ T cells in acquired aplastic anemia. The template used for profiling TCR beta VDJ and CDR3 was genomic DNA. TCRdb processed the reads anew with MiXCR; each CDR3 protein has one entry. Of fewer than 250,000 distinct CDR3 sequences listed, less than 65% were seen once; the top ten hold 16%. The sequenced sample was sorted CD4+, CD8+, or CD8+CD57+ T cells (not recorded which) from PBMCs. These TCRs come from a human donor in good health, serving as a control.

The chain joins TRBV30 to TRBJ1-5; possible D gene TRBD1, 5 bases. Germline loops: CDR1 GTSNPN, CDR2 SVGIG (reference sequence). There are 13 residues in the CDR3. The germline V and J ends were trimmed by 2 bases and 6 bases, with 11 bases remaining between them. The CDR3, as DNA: TGTGCCTGGAGTTCCAGGGTGGGTCAGCCCCAGCATTTT. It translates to CAWSSRVGQPQHF.

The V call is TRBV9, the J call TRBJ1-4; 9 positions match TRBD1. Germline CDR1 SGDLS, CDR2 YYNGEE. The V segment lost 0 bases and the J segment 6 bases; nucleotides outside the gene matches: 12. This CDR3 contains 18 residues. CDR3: CASSVGLRGQGGDEKLFF. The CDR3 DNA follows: TGTGCCAGCAGCGTAGGTCTCCGGGGACAGGGAGGGGATGAAAAACTGTTTTTT.

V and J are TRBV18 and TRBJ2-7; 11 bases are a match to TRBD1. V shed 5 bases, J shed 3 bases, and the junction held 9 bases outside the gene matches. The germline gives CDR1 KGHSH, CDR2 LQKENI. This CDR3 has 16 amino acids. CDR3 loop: CASSIMGTGGSYEQYF. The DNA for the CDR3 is TGTGCCAGCTCAATAATGGGGACAGGGGGAAGCTACGAGCAGTACTTC.

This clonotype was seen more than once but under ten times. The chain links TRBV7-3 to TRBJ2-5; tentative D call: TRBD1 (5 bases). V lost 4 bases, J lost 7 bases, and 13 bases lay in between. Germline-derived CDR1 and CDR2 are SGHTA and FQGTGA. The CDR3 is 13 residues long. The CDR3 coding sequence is TGTGCCAGCAGCTCCGACGCTAGGGGGACCCAGTACTTC. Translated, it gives CASSSDARGTQYF.

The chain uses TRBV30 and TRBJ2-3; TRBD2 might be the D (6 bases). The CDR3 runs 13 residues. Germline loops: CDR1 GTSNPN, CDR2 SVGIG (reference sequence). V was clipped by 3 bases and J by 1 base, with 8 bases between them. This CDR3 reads CAWSGSGTDTQYF. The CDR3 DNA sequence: TGTGCCTGGAGCGGGAGCGGCACAGATACGCAGTATTTT.

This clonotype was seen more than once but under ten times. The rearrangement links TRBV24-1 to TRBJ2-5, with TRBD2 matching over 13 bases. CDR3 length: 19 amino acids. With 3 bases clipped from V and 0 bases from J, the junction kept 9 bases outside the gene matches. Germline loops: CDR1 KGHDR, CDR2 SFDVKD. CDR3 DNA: TGTGCCACCAGTGATGTCCAAATCGGGACTAGCGGGAACCAAGAGACCCAGTACTTC. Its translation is CATSDVQIGTSGNQETQYF.

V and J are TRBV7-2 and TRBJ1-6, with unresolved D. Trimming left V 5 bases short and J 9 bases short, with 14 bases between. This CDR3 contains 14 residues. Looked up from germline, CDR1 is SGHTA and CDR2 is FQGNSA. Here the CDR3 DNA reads TGTGCCAGCAGCGTCCCTCCAAGAGCTTCACCCCTCCACTTT. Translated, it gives CASSVPPRASPLHF.

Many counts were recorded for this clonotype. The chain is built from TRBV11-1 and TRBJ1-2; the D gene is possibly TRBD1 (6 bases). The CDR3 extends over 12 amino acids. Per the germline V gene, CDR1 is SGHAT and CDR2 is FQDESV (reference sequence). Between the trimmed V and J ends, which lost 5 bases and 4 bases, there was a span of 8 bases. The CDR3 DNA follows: TGTGCCAGCAGCATGACAGGCTATGGCTACACCTTC. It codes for CASSMTGYGYTF.